Presented here are 31 T cell receptor beta chains from one specimen sequenced in a study of cytomegalovirus exposure and HLA in healthy donors. The PCR ran on 60 Vbeta and 13 Jbeta primers. Using immunoSEQ multiplex PCR, the repertoire was profiled, and TCRdb retains in-frame clones only, with some absent. The data hold 160,000 or so clones, with roughly 80% observed a single time. Sequenced material: PBMCs. All receptors derive from a male donor in good health and CMV-seropositive.

V usage is TRBV7-9 and J usage is TRBJ1-5; 9 bases line up with TRBD1. The V segment lost 4 bases and the J segment 7 bases; nucleotides outside the gene matches: 5. The CDR3 extends over 14 amino acids. Germline CDR1 is SEHNR and CDR2 is FQNEAQ (reference sequence). CDR3 in amino acids: CASSSGTGQQPQHF. Written as DNA, the CDR3 is TGTGCCAGCAGCTCCGGGACAGGGCAGCAGCCCCAGCATTTT.

This clone was observed a handful of times. The chain combines TRBV4-3 with TRBJ1-5; D call uncertain. CDR3 length: 15 amino acids. Germline CDR1 and CDR2: LGHNA and YSLEER. Trimming stripped 1 base from V and 4 bases from J, with 11 bases between. The CDR3 region has the DNA TGCGCCAGCAGCCAAGGGCCCGCGGGTAATCAGCCCCAGCATTTT. It translates to CASSQGPAGNQPQHF.

The chain couples TRBV28 to TRBJ2-7; the D gene is possibly TRBD2 (6 bases). The V gene lost 2 bases and the J gene lost 0 bases, with 11 bases spanning the gap. The CDR3 length is 15 residues. Germline V gene lookup returns CDR1 MDHEN and CDR2 SYDVKM. For the CDR3, the DNA is TGTGCCAGCAGTTTACTAGCGACAAGCTCCTACGAGCAGTACTTC. Its translation: CASSLLATSSYEQYF.

V is TRBV19 and J is TRBJ1-1; D is ambiguous. V was shortened by 4 bases and J by 4 bases, with 4 bases between the two germline ends. Germline-derived CDR1 and CDR2 are LNHDA and SQIVND (reference sequence). The CDR3 is 11 residues long. The CDR3 nucleotides read TGTGCCAGTAGTACAATCACTGAAGCTTTCTTT. Protein: CASSTITEAFF.

The chain recombines TRBV5-1 with TRBJ2-1, with D perhaps matching TRBD1 (5 bases). The CDR3 is 14 amino acids. Germline values: CDR1 SGHRS, CDR2 YFSETQ. The germline V and J ends were trimmed by 0 bases and 4 bases, with 8 bases remaining between them. CDR3 sequence reads: CASSLDGAYNEQFF. CDR3 nucleotides: TGCGCCAGCAGCTTGGATGGGGCGTACAATGAGCAGTTCTTC.

In this sample, this clone turned up a few times. The genes are TRBV2 and TRBJ2-1; 13 bases line up with TRBD2. Germline loops: CDR1 SNHLY, CDR2 FYNNEI. V lost 4 bases, J lost 1 base, and 7 bases stayed unmatched. CDR3 length: 18 residues. Here the CDR3 reads CASSVEGLAGTSYNEQFF. The CDR3 nucleotides are TGTGCCAGCAGTGTCGAGGGACTAGCGGGAACATCCTACAATGAGCAGTTCTTC.

The rearrangement uses TRBV5-1 and TRBJ2-7; D is perhaps TRBD1 (5 bases). V lost 3 bases to trimming and J lost 2 bases, with 12 bases between them. The CDR3 runs 14 residues. Per germline, CDR1 SGHRS and CDR2 YFSETQ. The CDR3 loop is CASSWAGPTYEQYF. The CDR3 nucleotides are TGCGCCAGCAGCTGGGCAGGGCCAACCTACGAGCAGTACTTC.

Only one count was recorded for this clone. This rearrangement joins TRBV5-6 to TRBJ1-5, with D possibly being TRBD1 (6 bases). This CDR3 has 15 residues. The germline V gene encodes CDR1 SGHDT and CDR2 YYEEEE. V lost 1 base to trimming and J lost 8 bases, with 16 bases between them. The CDR3 sequence: CASSLQGTTLEPQHF. The CDR3 DNA is TGTGCCAGCAGCTTGCAGGGGACTACCCTAGAGCCCCAGCATTTT. Filled out from reference TRBV5-6 and TRBJ1-5, the complete variable domain reads DAGVTQSPTHLIKTRGQQVTLRCSPKSGHDTVSWYQQALGQGPQFIFQYYEEEERQRGNFPDRFSGHQFPNYSSELNVNALLLGDSALYLCASSLQGTTLEPQHFGDGTRLSIL.

The chain is built from TRBV10-3 and TRBJ2-5; 13 bases fit TRBD2. The CDR3 has 17 amino acids. V lost 2 bases, J lost 5 bases, and 8 bases stayed unmatched. Germline values: CDR1 ENHRY, CDR2 SYGVKD. DNA of the CDR3: TGTGCCATCAGTGAGGGGACTAGCGGGACGGGAGAGGAGACCCAGTACTTC. This codes for CAISEGTSGTGEETQYF.

The gene calls are TRBV28 and TRBJ2-7; 10 nucleotides agree with TRBD1. The CDR3 is made up of 14 amino acids. V shed 6 bases and J 6 bases; nucleotides not matched to a gene: 8. In germline, CDR1 is MDHEN, CDR2 SYDVKM. In DNA, the CDR3 is TGTGCCAGCAGCTACTCCGGGACAGGGGCCGAGCAGTACTTC. Amino acids: CASSYSGTGAEQYF.

The J gene is TRBJ2-5, the V gene TRBV7-9, with D tentatively TRBD2 (7 bases). V was clipped by 8 bases and J by 7 bases, with 17 bases between them. CDR3 length: 13 amino acids. Germline loops: CDR1 SEHNR, CDR2 FQNEAQ (reference sequence). This CDR3 reads CASEFGGAGTQYF. The CDR3 region has the DNA TGTGCCAGCGAATTTGGGGGGGCGGGGACCCAGTACTTC.

The rearrangement links TRBV6-5 to TRBJ2-7; 11 bases agree with TRBD2. This CDR3 has 14 residues. The V gene's germline CDR1 is MNHEY and CDR2 SVGAGI. After removal of 6 bases from V and 3 bases from J, the junction contained 4 bases not matched to a gene. This chain's CDR3 is CASSRGLADYEQYF. The DNA of the CDR3 is TGTGCCAGCAGCCGGGGACTAGCGGACTACGAGCAGTACTTC.

The chain has TRBV4-3 and TRBJ2-2; no firm D call. The length of the CDR3 is 13 residues. Germline V gene lookup returns CDR1 LGHNA and CDR2 YSLEER. V was trimmed by 0 bases and J by 7 bases, leaving 6 bases between them. CDR3 nucleotides: TGCGCCAGCAGCCAAGAGGGCTACGGGGAGCTGTTTTTT. It codes for CASSQEGYGELFF.

This CDR3 is CASPGGGTDTQYF. Here the CDR3 DNA reads TGTGCCAGCCCCGGGGGAGGCACAGATACGCAGTATTTT. This chain joins TRBV5-8 and TRBJ2-3; possible D gene TRBD2, 6 bases. This CDR3 has 13 residues. Trimming left V 7 bases short and J 1 base short, with 10 bases between. Germline V lookup: CDR1 SGHTS, CDR2 YDEGEE.

This clone appeared once. V gene TRBV5-8 combines with J gene TRBJ2-7, with D hard to call. The CDR3 is 12 residues long. The germline CDR1 and CDR2 sequences are SGHTS and YDEGEE. The V end was cut by 4 bases, the J end by 4 bases, with 9 bases between. The CDR3 here is CASSLGRYEQYF. For the CDR3, the DNA is TGTGCCAGCAGCCTAGGAAGATACGAGCAGTACTTC.

This chain uses TRBV7-6 with TRBJ1-1; D gene uncertain. This CDR3 has 15 amino acids. The germline CDR1 and CDR2 sequences are SGHVS and FNYEAQ. V gave up 2 bases and J gave up 1 base, with 11 bases separating them. CDR3 loop: CASSLSGSANTEAFF. Written as DNA, the CDR3 is TGTGCCAGCAGCTTAAGTGGCAGTGCGAACACTGAAGCTTTCTTT.

The J gene is TRBJ1-1, the V gene TRBV27; 7 bases are shared with TRBD1. V gave up 0 bases and J gave up 8 bases; unmatched junction bases: 3. CDR1 and CDR2 (germline): MNHEY, SMNVEV (reference sequence). This CDR3 region has 13 residues. The CDR3 DNA reads TGTGCCAGCAGTTTATCGAGGGACAGCGAAGCTTTCTTT. Translated, it gives CASSLSRDSEAFF.

The chain is built from TRBV5-1 and TRBJ1-6; 7 bases line up with TRBD1. Germline lookup yields CDR1 SGHRS and CDR2 YFSETQ. J was trimmed by 8 bases and V by 3 bases; bases with no gene match: 5. CDR3 length equals 14 residues. CDR3 sequence reads: CASSSGQDYSPLHF. DNA of the CDR3: TGCGCCAGCAGCTCCGGACAGGATTATTCACCCCTCCACTTT.

CDR3 residues: CASSVDARGYGYTF. The DNA of the CDR3 is TGTGCCAGCAGCGTGGACGCACGGGGCTATGGCTACACCTTC. The rearrangement links TRBV5-5 to TRBJ1-2; D unresolved. The ends were cut back, 4 bases at V and 4 bases at J, with 14 bases in the middle. This CDR3 has 14 residues. Germline assignment: CDR1 SGHKS and CDR2 YYEKEE (reference sequence).

This chain connects TRBV30 to TRBJ2-5; TRBD2 matches at 8 bases. Per germline, CDR1 GTSNPN and CDR2 SVGIG (reference sequence). The CDR3 runs 14 residues. V lost 1 base to trimming and J lost 6 bases; unmatched junction nucleotides: 7. CDR3 sequence reads: CAWSERLAIQTQYF. In nucleotides, the CDR3 is TGTGCCTGGAGTGAGAGACTAGCGATCCAGACCCAGTACTTC.

The chain employs TRBV6-1 and TRBJ1-5; maybe TRBD1 (6 bases). The CDR3 has 14 residues. Looked up from germline, CDR1 is MNHNS and CDR2 is SASEGT. The V and J ends lost 1 base and 6 bases respectively, with 10 bases between them. CDR3 in amino acids: CASSEVRGSQPQHF. The CDR3 coding sequence is TGTGCCAGCAGTGAAGTCAGGGGAAGTCAGCCCCAGCATTTT.

This rearrangement joins TRBV30 to TRBJ2-5, with 11 bases lining up with TRBD2. The J call may be in error: the DNA end matches TRBJ2-7 better. Germline V gene lookup returns CDR1 GTSNPN and CDR2 SVGIG (reference sequence). The CDR3 is 13 residues long. CDR3 nucleotide sequence: TGTGCCTGGAGACTAGCGGGAGCCCACGAGCAGTACTTC. Its protein is CAWRLAGAHEQYF.

This clone is a singleton in its sample. V and J are TRBV6-5 and TRBJ2-1; no definite D call. CDR1 is MNHEY, CDR2 SVGAGI, per germline. The CDR3 extends over 16 amino acids. V was clipped by 3 bases and J by 5 bases, with 17 bases between them. The CDR3 region is CASSYSRGYNHNEQFF. CDR3 nucleotides: TGTGCCAGCAGTTATTCGAGAGGATACAACCACAATGAGCAGTTCTTC.

This clone was counted between two and nine times. The chain is built from TRBV7-2 and TRBJ1-2; 10 bases align to TRBD1. The CDR3 has 15 residues. From germline, CDR1 is SGHTA and CDR2 FQGNSA. The ends lost 1 base at V and 5 bases at J; junction bases unmatched: 4. The DNA for the CDR3 is TGTGCCAGCAGCTTAGGCTTGGGACAGGGGTATGGCTACACCTTC. Translating it yields CASSLGLGQGYGYTF. Variable domain in full (rest from reference TRBV7-2 and TRBJ1-2): GAGVSQSPSNKVTEKGKDVELRCDPISGHTALYWYRQSLGQGLEFLIYFQGNSAPDKSGLPSDRFSAERTGGSVSTLTIQRTQQEDSAVYLCASSLGLGQGYGYTFGSGTRLTVV.

CDR3 sequence: CASSSPQGRAGELFF. DNA for the CDR3: TGTGCCAGCAGCTCGCCACAGGGAAGGGCAGGGGAGCTGTTTTTT. The rearrangement links TRBV7-9 to TRBJ2-2; D possibly corresponds to TRBD1 (6 bases). There are 15 residues in the CDR3. From germline, CDR1 is SEHNR and CDR2 FQNEAQ (reference sequence). With 4 bases removed from V and 8 bases from J, the gap between germline ends came to 17 bases.

J is TRBJ2-3 and V is TRBV30; weak D call: TRBD2 (5 bases). Germline V CDR1 and CDR2: GTSNPN, SVGIG (reference sequence). With 0 bases removed from V and 0 bases from J, the gap between germline ends came to 7 bases. The CDR3 is made up of 14 amino acids. DNA of the CDR3: TGTGCCTGGAGTGTCGGCGGGAGCACAGATACGCAGTATTTT. Amino acids: CAWSVGGSTDTQYF.

The chain joins TRBV5-6 to TRBJ2-3; TRBD1 is a possible D gene (6 bases). Germline V lookup: CDR1 SGHDT, CDR2 YYEEEE. The CDR3 runs to 17 residues. V lost 1 base and J lost 0, with 15 bases in between. CDR3 loop: CASSLRFGGPSTDTQYF. The CDR3 coding sequence is TGTGCCAGCAGCTTGCGGTTTGGGGGCCCCAGCACAGATACGCAGTATTTT.

V usage is TRBV7-6 and J usage is TRBJ1-1; tentatively, D is TRBD1 (6 bases). Per germline, CDR1 SGHVS and CDR2 FNYEAQ. This CDR3 is 13 amino acids long. Trimming left V 4 bases short and J 1 base short, with 7 bases between. The CDR3 coding sequence is TGTGCCAGCAGCTCGACAGGGAACACTGAAGCTTTCTTT. Translated: CASSSTGNTEAFF.

Only one count was recorded for this clone. J is TRBJ1-4 and V is TRBV5-1, with D unresolved. V dropped 9 bases and J dropped 3 bases, with 15 bases sitting between them. Germline V lookup: CDR1 SGHRS, CDR2 YFSETQ. This CDR3 comprises 14 residues. This chain's CDR3 is CATARVAPNEKLFF. The CDR3 DNA is TGCGCCACGGCCCGGGTTGCCCCTAATGAAAAACTGTTTTTT.

The CDR3 is CASSPNPGTGGANGYTF. The CDR3 coding sequence is TGCGCCAGCAGCCCAAACCCCGGGACAGGGGGCGCGAATGGCTACACCTTC. The V and J genes are TRBV4-3 and TRBJ1-2, with 12 positions matching TRBD1. V was clipped by 4 bases and J by 6 bases; unmatched bases: 12. The germline V gene has CDR1 LGHNA and CDR2 YSLEER. This CDR3 contains 17 residues.

The chain links TRBV7-8 to TRBJ2-7, with TRBD2 as a possible D gene (5 bases). Trimming stripped 1 base from V and 3 bases from J, with 10 bases between. This CDR3 region has 14 residues. Looked up from germline, CDR1 is SGHVS and CDR2 is FQNEAQ. The CDR3 reads CASSLGHRDYEQYF. The CDR3 nucleotides read TGTGCCAGCAGCTTAGGCCACCGGGACTACGAGCAGTACTTC.